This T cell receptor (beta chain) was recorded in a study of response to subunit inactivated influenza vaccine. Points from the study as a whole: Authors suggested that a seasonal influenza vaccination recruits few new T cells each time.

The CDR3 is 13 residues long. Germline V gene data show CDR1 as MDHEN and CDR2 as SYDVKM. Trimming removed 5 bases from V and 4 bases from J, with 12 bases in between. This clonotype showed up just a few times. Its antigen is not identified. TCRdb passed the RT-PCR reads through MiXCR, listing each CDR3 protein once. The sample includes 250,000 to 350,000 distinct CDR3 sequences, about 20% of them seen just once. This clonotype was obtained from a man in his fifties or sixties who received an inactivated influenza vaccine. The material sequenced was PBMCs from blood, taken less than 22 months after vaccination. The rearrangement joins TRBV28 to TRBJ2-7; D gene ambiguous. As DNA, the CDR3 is TGTGCCAGCAGTAGCGAGGTTGTTTACGAGCAGTACTTC. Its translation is CASSSEVVYEQYF. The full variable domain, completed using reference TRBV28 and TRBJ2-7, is DVKVTQSSRYLVKRTGEKVFLECVQDMDHENMFWYRQDPGLGLRLIYFSYDVKMKEKGDIPEGYSVSREKKERFSLILESASTNQTSMYLCASSSEVVYEQYFGPGTRLTVT.